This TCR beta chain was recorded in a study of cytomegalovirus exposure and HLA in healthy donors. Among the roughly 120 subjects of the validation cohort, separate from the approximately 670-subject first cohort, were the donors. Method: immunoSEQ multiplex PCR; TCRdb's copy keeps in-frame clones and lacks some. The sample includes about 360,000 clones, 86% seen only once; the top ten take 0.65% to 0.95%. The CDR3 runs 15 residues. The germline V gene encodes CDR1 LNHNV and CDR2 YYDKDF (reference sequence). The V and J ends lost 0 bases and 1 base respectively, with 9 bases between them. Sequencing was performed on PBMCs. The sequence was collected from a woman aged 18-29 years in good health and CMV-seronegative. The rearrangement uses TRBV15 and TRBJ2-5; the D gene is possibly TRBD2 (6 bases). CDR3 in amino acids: CATSREGRIQETQYF. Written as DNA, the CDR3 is TGTGCCACCAGCAGAGAAGGGAGGATCCAAGAGACCCAGTACTTC.